The sequence of this T cell receptor beta chain was determined in a study of blood T cell repertoires in COVID-19. Study context: Both acute and convalescent COVID-19 samples were obtained from the United States, Italy and Spain.

Study processing details: Amplifying reference gene primers gave estimates of nucleated cell counts. Produced via immunoSEQ multiplex PCR; TCRdb's table is partial and in-frame only. The V and J calls and clone size were taken over from that table, and D and trimming were inferred from the DNA. This table has 330,000 or so clones, approximately 90% appearing once. CDR1 and CDR2 from the germline V gene are KGHSH and LQKENI. Germline trimming cut 3 bases from V and 7 bases from J; bases unmatched to any gene: 11. The CDR3 length is 16 residues. This chain links TRBV18 with TRBJ1-4; 7 bases are shared with TRBD1. Sequencing was done on a sample of peripheral blood. This sequence was found in a man younger than 40 with COVID-19, enrolled during active disease. Here the CDR3 reads CASSPPPTGTVEKLFF. In nucleotides, the CDR3 is TGTGCCAGCTCACCGCCACCGACAGGGACGGTTGAAAAACTGTTTTTT.